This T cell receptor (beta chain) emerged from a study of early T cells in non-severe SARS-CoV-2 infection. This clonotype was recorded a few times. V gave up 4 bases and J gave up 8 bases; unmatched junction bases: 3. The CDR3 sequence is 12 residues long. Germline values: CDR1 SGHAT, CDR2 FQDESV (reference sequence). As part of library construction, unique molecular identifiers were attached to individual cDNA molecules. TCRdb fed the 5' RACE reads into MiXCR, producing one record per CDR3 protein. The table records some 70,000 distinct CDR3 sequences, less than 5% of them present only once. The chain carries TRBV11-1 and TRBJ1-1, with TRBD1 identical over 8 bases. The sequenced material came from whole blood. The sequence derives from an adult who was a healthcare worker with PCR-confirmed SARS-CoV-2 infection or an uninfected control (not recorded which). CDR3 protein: CASSSDRGEAFF. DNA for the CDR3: TGTGCCAGCAGCTCCGACAGGGGCGAAGCTTTCTTT. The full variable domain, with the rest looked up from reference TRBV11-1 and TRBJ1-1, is EAEVAQSPRYKITEKSQAVAFWCDPISGHATLYWYRQILGQGPELLVQFQDESVVDDSQLPKDRFSAERLKGVDSTLKIQPAELGDSAMYLCASSSDRGEAFFGQGTRLTVV.